This TCR beta chain stems from a study of cytotoxic CD8 clonotypes in ibrutinib-treated CLL. Study background: Among patients, around 25 responded partially and 2 completely; about 14 then stayed remitted and some twelve progressed after median around 66 months. Study-wide results and caveats: Ibrutinib response saw clonality rise, and progression saw it return toward baseline.

Germline CDR1 reads KGHSH; CDR2 reads LQKENI. The V end was cut by 0 bases, the J end by 6 bases, with 24 bases between. This CDR3 is 18 amino acids long. Profiling relied on immunoSEQ multiplex PCR, and the TCRdb table lists in-frame clones only, not all of them. The table lists about 34,000 clones, around 70% of them singletons. This clone has only a few counts. Its antigen remains unidentified. TCR beta library input comprised approximately 1.9 micrograms of genomic DNA from cryopreserved PBMCs. The receptor comes from a human donor with chronic lymphocytic leukemia. The chain is built from TRBV18 and TRBJ2-7; no clear D gene. The sequencing used PBMCs, collected before ibrutinib treatment. CDR3 in DNA: TGTGCCAGCTCACCACCTAGTCCGCGAAATGGGCTGGGATCCGAGCAGTACTTC. This sequence encodes CASSPPSPRNGLGSEQYF.